Included here is one T cell receptor beta chain sequence, with context. The data are from a study of blood T cell repertoires in COVID-19. Across the study: Material from acute and convalescent COVID-19 was sourced from the United States, Italy and Spain. T cells, B-cell-depleted T cells, or PBMCs provided the cDNA or gDNA that served as material.

As processed by the authors: Nucleated cell number was recorded as an estimate derived from reference gene primer amplification. Method: immunoSEQ multiplex PCR; TCRdb's copy keeps in-frame clones and lacks some. V, J and clone size are those of that table, while D and trimming were read from the DNA. The sample includes about 480,000 clones, around nine tenths of them seen just once. This clonotype was obtained from a woman under 40 with acute or convalescent COVID-19. The sequenced material came from peripheral blood.

DNA for the CDR3: TGTGCCACCAGCAGGGAAATCGGGACTATCAGCACAGATACGCAGTATTTT. It codes for CATSREIGTISTDTQYF. This sequence joins TRBV15 and TRBJ2-3; 7 bases line up with TRBD2. CDR3 length equals 17 residues. Germline lookup yields CDR1 LNHNV and CDR2 YYDKDF (reference sequence). V shed 3 bases and J 0 bases; nucleotides not matched to a gene: 9.